A selection of T cell receptor beta chains follows, all from one sample in a study of cytomegalovirus exposure and HLA in healthy donors. The protocol was immunoSEQ multiplex PCR, while the TCRdb copy is restricted to in-frame clones and leaves out a portion. The sample lists about 180,000 clones, roughly 80% occurring once. Sequencing was done on a sample of PBMCs. These receptors all come from a man aged 30 to 39 in good health and CMV-seronegative. The CDR3 runs from the conserved cysteine through the conserved F or W. Each record gives: clone size, D gene, J gene, V gene, CDR3 protein, CDR3 DNA. D genes are given only for firm matches. Where a row states a size, it is once, few, many or the class of an expanded clone; other rows omit it.

clone_size: .
d_call: .
j_call: TRBJ2-3
v_call: TRBV6-5
cdr3_aa: CASSYGGEPFTDTQYF
cdr3_nt: TGTGCCAGCAGTTACGGGGGCGAGCCCTTCACAGATACGCAGTATTTT

clone_size: .
d_call: .
j_call: TRBJ2-7
v_call: TRBV11-1
cdr3_aa: CASSMPTLLEQYF
cdr3_nt: TGTGCCAGCAGCATGCCAACACTACTGGAGCAGTACTTC

clone_size: .
d_call: .
j_call: TRBJ1-2
v_call: TRBV30
cdr3_aa: CAWSVSTGYGYTF
cdr3_nt: TGTGCCTGGAGTGTATCGACAGGCTATGGCTACACCTTC

clone_size: few
d_call: .
j_call: TRBJ2-1
v_call: TRBV7-2
cdr3_aa: CASSLTRLGEQFF
cdr3_nt: TGTGCCAGCAGCTTAACCAGGCTGGGTGAGCAGTTCTTC

clone_size: few
d_call: .
j_call: TRBJ2-1
v_call: TRBV11-3
cdr3_aa: CASSPRGDNEQFF
cdr3_nt: TGTGCCAGCAGCCCCCGCGGGGACAATGAGCAGTTCTTC

clone_size: .
d_call: .
j_call: TRBJ1-5
v_call: TRBV19
cdr3_aa: CASSIGLEGAQPQHF
cdr3_nt: TGTGCCAGTAGTATAGGTCTTGAAGGGGCCCAGCCCCAGCATTTT

clone_size: .
d_call: TRBD2
j_call: TRBJ2-2
v_call: TRBV14
cdr3_aa: CASSERGLAGPGAGELFF
cdr3_nt: TGTGCCAGCAGCGAAAGGGGACTAGCGGGACCGGGGGCCGGGGAGCTGTTTTTT

clone_size: .
d_call: TRBD2
j_call: TRBJ2-2
v_call: TRBV28
cdr3_aa: CASSRPGLAGGPGELFF
cdr3_nt: TGTGCCAGCAGTCGTCCGGGACTAGCGGGGGGGCCCGGGGAGCTGTTTTTT

clone_size: few
d_call: TRBD1
j_call: TRBJ1-4
v_call: TRBV18
cdr3_aa: CASSPNPSDRFYEKLFF
cdr3_nt: TGTGCCAGCTCACCCAACCCCTCGGACAGGTTTTATGAAAAACTGTTTTTT

clone_size: once
d_call: .
j_call: TRBJ2-7
v_call: TRBV6-4
cdr3_aa: CASRPPGHPSCEQYF
cdr3_nt: TGTGCCAGCAGACCGCCGGGACATCCCTCTTGCGAGCAGTACTTC

clone_size: .
d_call: .
j_call: TRBJ2-2
v_call: TRBV27
cdr3_aa: CASSFYRAVNTGELFF
cdr3_nt: TGTGCCAGCAGTTTTTACAGGGCTGTGAACACCGGGGAGCTGTTTTTT

clone_size: once
d_call: .
j_call: TRBJ1-4
v_call: TRBV7-3
cdr3_aa: CASSSRLGEKLFF
cdr3_nt: TGTGCCAGCAGCTCGCGACTCGGAGAAAAACTGTTTTTT

clone_size: .
d_call: .
j_call: TRBJ1-4
v_call: TRBV5-1
cdr3_aa: CASSLVPGEKLFF
cdr3_nt: TGCGCCAGCAGCTTGGTTCCGGGGGAAAAACTGTTTTTT

clone_size: .
d_call: TRBD1
j_call: TRBJ1-6
v_call: TRBV7-6
cdr3_aa: CASSLAQGAGSPLHF
cdr3_nt: TGTGCCAGCAGCTTAGCCCAGGGGGCAGGTTCACCCCTCCACTTT

clone_size: .
d_call: TRBD1
j_call: TRBJ2-1
v_call: TRBV6-6
cdr3_aa: CASSTGQTTYNEQFF
cdr3_nt: TGTGCCAGCAGCACGGGACAGACTACCTACAATGAGCAGTTCTTC

clone_size: .
d_call: TRBD1
j_call: TRBJ2-6
v_call: TRBV12-5
cdr3_aa: CASGLVRGDMIRDRVSGANVLTF
cdr3_nt: TGTGCTAGTGGTTTGGTACGGGGGGACATGATCCGGGACAGGGTCTCTGGGGCCAACGTCCTGACTTTC

clone_size: .
d_call: .
j_call: TRBJ1-1
v_call: TRBV11-3
cdr3_aa: CASSLGRGGNTEAFF
cdr3_nt: TGTGCCAGCAGTTTAGGAAGGGGCGGGAACACTGAAGCTTTCTTT

clone_size: few
d_call: TRBD1
j_call: TRBJ2-7
v_call: TRBV27
cdr3_aa: CASKAGQGRYEQYF
cdr3_nt: TGTGCCAGCAAGGCTGGACAGGGGAGGTACGAGCAGTACTTC

clone_size: .
d_call: .
j_call: TRBJ1-2
v_call: TRBV5-1
cdr3_aa: CASSLGADRIYGYTF
cdr3_nt: TGCGCCAGCAGCTTGGGGGCAGATCGCATCTATGGCTACACCTTC

clone_size: .
d_call: TRBD1
j_call: TRBJ2-2
v_call: TRBV9
cdr3_aa: CASSPRDRGQGTGELFF
cdr3_nt: TGTGCCAGCAGCCCCCGGGACAGGGGGCAGGGCACCGGGGAGCTGTTTTTT

clone_size: .
d_call: .
j_call: TRBJ2-7
v_call: TRBV28
cdr3_aa: CASSFDRPYEQYF
cdr3_nt: TGTGCCAGCAGCTTTGACAGGCCCTACGAGCAGTACTTC

clone_size: .
d_call: .
j_call: TRBJ1-5
v_call: TRBV28
cdr3_aa: CASRRQSYYQPQHF
cdr3_nt: TGTGCCAGCAGACGACAGAGCTACTATCAGCCCCAGCATTTT

clone_size: .
d_call: TRBD2
j_call: TRBJ2-7
v_call: TRBV28
cdr3_aa: CASTPTSGGSYEQYF
cdr3_nt: TGTGCCAGCACCCCGACTAGCGGGGGTTCCTACGAGCAGTACTTC

clone_size: .
d_call: .
j_call: TRBJ2-1
v_call: TRBV6-5
cdr3_aa: CASSSHTNEQFF
cdr3_nt: TGTGCCAGCAGTTCCCACACCAATGAGCAGTTCTTC

clone_size: .
d_call: .
j_call: TRBJ1-2
v_call: TRBV15
cdr3_aa: CATSRETGNYGYTF
cdr3_nt: TGTGCCACCAGCAGAGAAACAGGAAACTATGGCTACACCTTC

clone_size: few
d_call: TRBD2
j_call: TRBJ2-3
v_call: TRBV27
cdr3_aa: CASSLSSGTSGYTDTQYF
cdr3_nt: TGTGCCAGCAGTTTAAGCTCCGGGACTAGCGGGTACACAGATACGCAGTATTTT

clone_size: .
d_call: .
j_call: TRBJ1-2
v_call: TRBV18
cdr3_aa: CASSQRTDYGYTF
cdr3_nt: TGTGCCAGCTCACAGCGGACAGACTATGGCTACACCTTC

clone_size: .
d_call: .
j_call: TRBJ2-1
v_call: TRBV7-9
cdr3_aa: CSSSHLLRSYNEQFF
cdr3_nt: TGTTCCAGCAGCCACCTCCTGCGGTCCTACAATGAGCAGTTCTTC

clone_size: .
d_call: .
j_call: TRBJ1-1
v_call: TRBV5-1
cdr3_aa: CATSPEGLNTEAFF
cdr3_nt: TGCGCCACCAGCCCCGAGGGCCTGAACACTGAAGCTTTCTTT

clone_size: few
d_call: TRBD1
j_call: TRBJ2-1
v_call: TRBV11-3
cdr3_aa: CASSLGQVYNEQFF
cdr3_nt: TGTGCCAGCAGCTTGGGACAGGTGTACAATGAGCAGTTCTTC

clone_size: once
d_call: .
j_call: TRBJ1-1
v_call: TRBV11-3
cdr3_aa: CASSDRLPDTEAFF
cdr3_nt: TGTGCCAGCAGCGATCGTTTACCGGACACTGAAGCTTTCTTT

clone_size: .
d_call: TRBD1
j_call: TRBJ2-7
v_call: TRBV6-1
cdr3_aa: CASRDRGLRYEQYF
cdr3_nt: TGTGCCAGCAGGGACAGGGGGCTTAGGTACGAGCAGTACTTC

clone_size: .
d_call: TRBD1
j_call: TRBJ2-7
v_call: TRBV6-6
cdr3_aa: CASSYTTGSHEQYF
cdr3_nt: TGTGCCAGCAGTTACACGACAGGGTCCCACGAGCAGTACTTC

clone_size: .
d_call: TRBD2
j_call: TRBJ2-3
v_call: TRBV5-4
cdr3_aa: CASSSGLVPSTDTQYF
cdr3_nt: TGTGCCAGCAGCTCGGGACTAGTCCCAAGCACAGATACGCAGTATTTT

clone_size: .
d_call: .
j_call: TRBJ2-3
v_call: TRBV19
cdr3_aa: CASSLGTSTDTQYF
cdr3_nt: TGTGCCAGTAGTCTGGGGACTAGCACAGATACGCAGTATTTT

clone_size: .
d_call: .
j_call: TRBJ1-2
v_call: TRBV7-2
cdr3_aa: CASSLPAGRGYTF
cdr3_nt: TGTGCCAGCAGCCTTCCGGCGGGGAGAGGCTACACCTTC

clone_size: .
d_call: .
j_call: TRBJ2-2
v_call: TRBV19
cdr3_aa: CASSNRVLDTGELFF
cdr3_nt: TGTGCCAGTAGTAACAGGGTCCTCGACACCGGGGAGCTGTTTTTT

clone_size: .
d_call: TRBD1
j_call: TRBJ2-2
v_call: TRBV30
cdr3_aa: CAWRPRDRVTGELFF
cdr3_nt: TGTGCCTGGAGACCCAGGGACAGGGTCACCGGGGAGCTGTTTTTT

clone_size: .
d_call: .
j_call: TRBJ1-3
v_call: TRBV4-1
cdr3_aa: CASSQDPTFSGNTIYF
cdr3_nt: TGCGCCAGCAGCCAAGACCCGACTTTCTCTGGAAACACCATATATTTT

clone_size: .
d_call: .
j_call: TRBJ2-5
v_call: TRBV5-1
cdr3_aa: CASSSRQGLQETQYF
cdr3_nt: TGCGCCAGCAGCTCCCGTCAGGGGTTACAAGAGACCCAGTACTTC

clone_size: .
d_call: .
j_call: TRBJ2-3
v_call: TRBV20-1
cdr3_aa: CSVKLTDTQYF
cdr3_nt: TGCAGTGTTAAGCTCACAGATACGCAGTATTTT

clone_size: .
d_call: .
j_call: TRBJ2-5
v_call: TRBV5-1
cdr3_aa: CASSLVFQETQYF
cdr3_nt: TGCGCCAGCAGCTTGGTCTTCCAAGAGACCCAGTACTTC

clone_size: few
d_call: TRBD1
j_call: TRBJ2-2
v_call: TRBV5-4
cdr3_aa: CASSSKTGANTGELFF
cdr3_nt: TGTGCCAGCAGCTCCAAAACAGGGGCTAACACCGGGGAGCTGTTTTTT

clone_size: .
d_call: TRBD2
j_call: TRBJ2-7
v_call: TRBV7-9
cdr3_aa: CASSSPTSEYEQYF
cdr3_nt: TGTGCCAGCAGCTCCCCGACTAGCGAATACGAGCAGTACTTC

clone_size: .
d_call: TRBD1
j_call: TRBJ2-5
v_call: TRBV28
cdr3_aa: CASSFRQGWQETQYF
cdr3_nt: TGTGCCAGCAGTTTCAGACAGGGGTGGCAAGAGACCCAGTACTTC

clone_size: .
d_call: .
j_call: TRBJ1-2
v_call: TRBV5-6
cdr3_aa: CASSPQWRAYGYTF
cdr3_nt: TGTGCCAGCAGCCCTCAGTGGAGAGCTTATGGCTACACCTTC

clone_size: .
d_call: .
j_call: TRBJ2-1
v_call: TRBV10-3
cdr3_aa: CAMRERLDNEQFF
cdr3_nt: TGTGCCATGAGAGAGCGACTTGACAATGAGCAGTTCTTC

clone_size: .
d_call: TRBD1
j_call: TRBJ2-5
v_call: TRBV15
cdr3_aa: CATSPQGAPETQYF
cdr3_nt: TGTGCCACCAGCCCTCAGGGGGCTCCAGAGACCCAGTACTTC

clone_size: .
d_call: .
j_call: TRBJ2-3
v_call: TRBV12-2
cdr3_aa: CASRLVCRARDTQYF
cdr3_nt: TGTGCAAGTCGCTTAGTATGCAGGGCTCGGGATACGCAGTATTTT

clone_size: few
d_call: .
j_call: TRBJ1-5
v_call: TRBV2
cdr3_aa: CASSEGGGGTIQPQHF
cdr3_nt: TGTGCCAGCAGTGAAGGGGGTGGAGGGACGATTCAGCCCCAGCATTTT

clone_size: .
d_call: .
j_call: TRBJ2-7
v_call: TRBV21-1
cdr3_aa: CASSKGPTGEQYF
cdr3_nt: TGTGCCAGCAGCAAAGGCCCGACAGGCGAGCAGTACTTC